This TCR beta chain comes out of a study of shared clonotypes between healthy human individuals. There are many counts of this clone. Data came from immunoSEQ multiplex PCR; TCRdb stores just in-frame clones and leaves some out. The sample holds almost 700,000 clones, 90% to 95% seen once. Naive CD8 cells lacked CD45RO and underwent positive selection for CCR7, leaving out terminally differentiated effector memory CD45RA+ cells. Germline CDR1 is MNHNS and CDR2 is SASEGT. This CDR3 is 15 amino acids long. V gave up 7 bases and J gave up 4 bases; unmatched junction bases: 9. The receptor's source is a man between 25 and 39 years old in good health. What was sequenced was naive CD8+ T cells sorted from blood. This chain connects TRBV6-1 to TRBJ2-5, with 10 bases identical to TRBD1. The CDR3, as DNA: TGTGCCAGCACCATAGGGACAGGGGAGGTAGAGACCCAGTACTTC. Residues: CASTIGTGEVETQYF.